These 2 T cell receptor beta chains came from one sample sequenced in a study of T cell changes during pregnancy in multiple sclerosis. Measured with immunoSEQ multiplex PCR; TCRdb has only the in-frame clones, and not every one. Altogether about 38,000 clones are present, 75% to 95% being singletons, with the ten largest covering about 0.4%. Sequencing used CD4+ T cells from peripheral blood mononuclear cells, obtained in the third trimester of pregnancy. Every receptor here comes from a female donor in good health, enrolled as a control in a pregnancy study.

The rearrangement links TRBV5-6 to TRBJ2-5, with TRBD2 identical over 10 bases. The CDR3 spans 16 residues. With V trimmed by 1 base and J by 3 bases, 6 bases remained unmatched. Germline CDR1 reads SGHDT; CDR2 reads YYEEEE. The CDR3 protein is CASSLKTAGGEETQYF. The CDR3 DNA is TGTGCCAGCAGCTTGAAAACAGCGGGAGGGGAAGAGACCCAGTACTTC.

The chain has TRBV27 and TRBJ1-2, with D hard to call. Germline CDR1 and CDR2: MNHEY and SMNVEV (reference sequence). The germline V and J ends were trimmed by 2 bases and 4 bases, with 32 bases remaining between them. This CDR3 is 21 amino acids long. The DNA of the CDR3 is TGTGCCAGCAGTTTAAGTAGTTGGAGGTCGGATCCCCGGGTTACCCTCTATGGCTACACCTTC. It is translated as CASSLSSWRSDPRVTLYGYTF.